This entry lists 30 T cell receptor beta chains sequenced from one sample in a study of control samples from healthy donors and cancer patients. The repertoire was sequenced with immunoSEQ multiplex PCR; TCRdb's copy has only in-frame clones and lacks some. The sample shows some 100,000 clones, just over 85% of them seen only once. Sequenced: blood. The receptors were sampled from a man between 25 and 39 years old in good health.

This clone was observed a single time. V usage is TRBV28 and J usage is TRBJ2-7; D call uncertain. The CDR3 runs 14 residues. Germline V gene lookup returns CDR1 MDHEN and CDR2 SYDVKM. V was trimmed by 4 bases and J by 4 bases, leaving 14 bases between them. The CDR3 is CASSSRPPEYEQYF. The CDR3 bases are TGTGCCAGCAGTTCCAGGCCCCCTGAGTACGAGCAGTACTTC.

The CDR3 coding sequence is TGTGCCAGACCGGGGGGCAGGGAGGAGGCTTTCTTT. It specifies CARPGGREEAFF. This chain joins TRBV5-3 and TRBJ1-1; the D gene is possibly TRBD1 (6 bases). TRBV5-3 is an open reading frame whose function is uncertain. Trimming shortened V by 7 bases and J by 11 bases, and 18 bases separated the two germline ends. This CDR3 is 12 amino acids long.

This sequence joins TRBV4-2 and TRBJ1-1, with 10 bases matching TRBD1. CDR1 LGHNA and CDR2 YNFKEQ come from the germline V gene. Trimming removed 3 bases from V and 3 bases from J; junction bases left unmatched: 4. The CDR3 is made up of 15 amino acids. The CDR3 region is CASSHPGQGDTEAFF. In DNA form, the CDR3 reads TGTGCCAGCAGCCACCCCGGACAGGGGGACACTGAAGCTTTCTTT.

This rearrangement joins TRBV28 to TRBJ1-5; possible D gene TRBD1, 5 bases. The CDR3 is 16 amino acids. The V end lost 1 base, the J end lost 1 base, and 11 bases lay between the germline ends. Germline V lookup: CDR1 MDHEN, CDR2 SYDVKM. The CDR3 DNA reads as TGTGCCAGCAGTTTATTTGTCAGGACAAGCAATCAGCCCCAGCATTTT. Translated, it gives CASSLFVRTSNQPQHF.

The chain combines TRBV27 with TRBJ2-7; D tentatively reads TRBD1 or TRBD2 (5 bases each). The CDR3 is 15 residues long. Trimming took off 5 bases at V and 3 bases at J, with 17 bases between the two ends. Germline V gene lookup returns CDR1 MNHEY and CDR2 SMNVEV (reference sequence). CDR3 nucleotide sequence: TGTGCCAGCAGTAGAGGGGAGAATTTAGGCTACGAGCAGTACTTC. Translating it yields CASSRGENLGYEQYF.

The CDR3 reads CASSIGSLSPFF. CDR3 coding DNA: TGTGCCAGCAGTATCGGGAGCCTAAGTCCGTTTTTT. The chain employs TRBV12-3 or TRBV12-4 and TRBJ2-2; TRBD2 might be the D (6 bases). CDR3 length: 12 residues. Deletions cut 5 bases from V and 16 bases from J, with 17 bases between.

V gene TRBV19 combines with J gene TRBJ2-3, with TRBD1 matching over 12 bases. This CDR3 has 15 amino acids. Looked up from germline, CDR1 is LNHDA and CDR2 is SQIVND (reference sequence). V lost 4 bases, J lost 6 bases, and 5 bases stayed unmatched. The CDR3 bases are TGTGCCAGTAGTACCCGGGACAGGGGGCGGGATACGCAGTATTTT. Translated, it gives CASSTRDRGRDTQYF.

This sequence joins TRBV20-1 and TRBJ2-1; D might be TRBD1 (5 bases). Germline lookup yields CDR1 DFQATT and CDR2 SNEGSKA (reference sequence). This CDR3 spans 11 amino acids. The V end lost 3 bases, the J end lost 7 bases, and 7 bases lay between the germline ends. This CDR3 is CSASKGNEQFF. The CDR3 DNA reads TGCAGTGCTAGCAAGGGGAATGAGCAGTTCTTC.

V usage is TRBV28 and J usage is TRBJ1-5, with D possibly being TRBD1 (5 bases). The CDR3 loop spans 15 amino acids. V lost 2 bases and J 5 bases, leaving 13 bases between the germline ends. CDR1 is MDHEN and CDR2 is SYDVKM in the germline V gene. The CDR3 sequence is CASSLGAAPHQPQHF. The CDR3 nucleotides read TGTGCCAGCAGTTTAGGGGCCGCGCCGCATCAGCCCCAGCATTTT.

In its sample, this clone was seen a few times. The CDR3 reads CASSSRGLTEAFF. DNA of the CDR3: TGTGCCAGCAGTTCCAGGGGGCTTACTGAAGCTTTCTTT. The chain links TRBV6-2 or TRBV6-3 to TRBJ1-1, with TRBD1 matching over 8 bases. CDR1 is MNHEY, CDR2 SVGEGT, per germline. Trimming removed 4 bases from V and 5 bases from J; junction bases left unmatched: 3. The CDR3 is 13 amino acids.

This chain uses TRBV5-6 with TRBJ2-1; D call uncertain. Trimming took 0 bases from V and 3 from J, leaving 10 bases between them. This CDR3 is 15 amino acids long. The germline V gene has CDR1 SGHDT and CDR2 YYEEEE. The CDR3 bases are TGTGCCAGCAGCTTGGGGGCCAGAAACTACAATGAGCAGTTCTTC. This codes for CASSLGARNYNEQFF.

The chain links TRBV24-1 to TRBJ1-2; 8 bases agree with TRBD1. The CDR3 spans 13 residues. The V gene's germline CDR1 is KGHDR and CDR2 SFDVKD. J lost 8 bases, V lost 4 bases, and 5 bases had no gene match. CDR3 sequence: CATSEPTGVGYTF. The CDR3 DNA is TGTGCCACCAGTGAGCCGACAGGGGTCGGCTACACCTTC.

The chain couples TRBV30 to TRBJ1-4; TRBD1 matches at 7 bases. The CDR3 runs to 14 residues. J gave up 4 bases and V 2 bases, and 4 bases lay outside the gene matches. Germline values: CDR1 GTSNPN, CDR2 SVGIG (reference sequence). In DNA, the CDR3 is TGTGCCTGGAGTCCCGGACAGGTTAATGAAAAACTGTTTTTT. The encoded protein is CAWSPGQVNEKLFF.

The rearrangement uses TRBV4-1 and TRBJ2-5; D possibly matches TRBD1 or TRBD2 (5 bases each). Per the germline V gene, CDR1 is MGHRA and CDR2 is YSYEKL. CDR3 length equals 17 residues. V lost 2 bases, J lost 1 base, and 17 bases lay in between. CDR3 DNA: TGCGCCAGCAGCCAACGACCTCGGGACGTCTCCCAAGAGACCCAGTACTTC. Amino acids: CASSQRPRDVSQETQYF.

The chain recombines TRBV5-1 with TRBJ2-1; 9 nucleotides agree with TRBD2. Germline CDR1 reads SGHRS; CDR2 reads YFSETQ. The junction had 3 bases not matched to a gene; V was cut back by 2 bases and J by 6 bases. The CDR3 contains 14 residues. The CDR3 region has the DNA TGCGCCAGCAGCTTAGCGGGAGGCCCCAATGAGCAGTTCTTC. Amino acids: CASSLAGGPNEQFF.

This clone showed up just a few times. V is TRBV4-1 and J is TRBJ1-5; TRBD1 might be the D (6 bases). This CDR3 has 15 amino acids. From germline, CDR1 is MGHRA and CDR2 YSYEKL. Trimming shortened V by 0 bases and J by 7 bases, and 13 bases separated the two germline ends. CDR3: CASSQEAGDGQPQHF. DNA of the CDR3: TGCGCCAGCAGCCAAGAGGCAGGGGATGGACAGCCCCAGCATTTT.

This chain links TRBV27 with TRBJ1-3; 11 bases line up with TRBD1. Germline assignment: CDR1 MNHEY and CDR2 SMNVEV (reference sequence). Trimming took 5 bases from V and 0 from J; bases not matched to a gene: 3. The CDR3 contains 16 residues. The DNA of the CDR3 is TGTGCCAGCAGTCCGGGGACAGGGGGCTCTGGAAACACCATATATTTT. Its translation is CASSPGTGGSGNTIYF.

The J gene is TRBJ2-7, the V gene TRBV18, with D possibly matching TRBD1 (6 bases). V shed 2 bases and J shed 5 bases, with 13 bases lying between them. Germline V gene sequence: CDR1 KGHSH, CDR2 LQKENI. This CDR3 has 14 residues. The CDR3 is CASSPAGQLNEQYF. CDR3 nucleotides: TGTGCCAGCTCACCAGCCGGACAGCTTAACGAGCAGTACTTC.

The chain uses TRBV7-2 and TRBJ1-1; D is uncertain. The CDR3 has 13 residues. The germline V gene encodes CDR1 SGHTA and CDR2 FQGNSA. Trimming left V 4 bases short and J 5 bases short, with 11 bases between. The CDR3 reads CASSSQPRTEAFF. The CDR3 DNA reads as TGTGCCAGCAGCTCCCAGCCGCGGACTGAAGCTTTCTTT.

J is TRBJ2-4 and V is TRBV24-1; D is perhaps TRBD1 (6 bases). Looked up from germline, CDR1 is KGHDR and CDR2 is SFDVKD. The CDR3 length is 15 residues. Trimming cost V 5 bases and J 0 bases, with 10 bases left between them. The CDR3 sequence: CATSAGGTAKNIQYF. The CDR3 DNA reads TGTGCCACCAGTGCTGGGGGCACAGCCAAAAACATTCAGTACTTC.

The genes are TRBV5-1 and TRBJ1-3, with unresolved D. The CDR3 is 15 residues long. V was trimmed by 5 bases and J by 0 bases, leaving 12 bases between them. Germline V gene lookup returns CDR1 SGHRS and CDR2 YFSETQ. CDR3 coding DNA: TGCGCCAGCAGACCCCGGATCGACTCTGGAAACACCATATATTTT. This codes for CASRPRIDSGNTIYF. Drawing the rest from reference TRBV5-1 and TRBJ1-3, the complete variable domain is KAGVTQTPRYLIKTRGQQVTLSCSPISGHRSVSWYQQTPGQGLQFLFEYFSETQRNKGNFPGRFSGRQFSNSRSEMNVSTLELGDSALYLCASRPRIDSGNTIYFGEGSWLTVV.

V is TRBV7-2 and J is TRBJ2-1, with 8 nucleotides matching TRBD2. The CDR3 is 17 amino acids. Unmatched junction bases numbered 13, after V lost 0 bases and J lost 9 bases. Germline values: CDR1 SGHTA, CDR2 FQGNSA. This CDR3 reads CASSLAVVAGREGEQFF. The CDR3 DNA is TGTGCCAGCAGCTTAGCGGTGGTAGCGGGAAGGGAGGGTGAGCAGTTCTTC.

The CDR3 protein is CASSLSKEGLNKETQYF. The CDR3 coding sequence is TGTGCCAGCAGCTTATCTAAGGAAGGACTTAATAAAGAGACCCAGTACTTC. V and J are TRBV13 and TRBJ2-5, with D tentatively TRBD2 (5 bases). The CDR3 extends over 17 amino acids. Germline V lookup: CDR1 PRHDT, CDR2 FYEKMQ (reference sequence). V lost 2 bases and J lost 3, with 19 bases in between.

This chain joins TRBV6-6 and TRBJ2-1; D may be TRBD1 (5 bases). Trimming stripped 8 bases from V and 4 bases from J, with 9 bases between. The CDR3 is 12 amino acids. Per germline, CDR1 MNHNY and CDR2 SVGAGI (reference sequence). The CDR3 bases are TGTGCCAGCCAAACAGGATACAATGAGCAGTTCTTC. Its translation: CASQTGYNEQFF.

The V call is TRBV3-1 (or the pseudogene TRBV3-2), the J call TRBJ2-7; D gene unclear. Germline CDR1 reads LGHDT; CDR2 reads YNNKEL (reference sequence). V was trimmed by 2 bases and J by 2 bases, leaving 10 bases between them. The CDR3 is 14 residues long. The CDR3 DNA reads as TGTGCCAGCAGCCAATCTGGCGTTGCCTACGAGCAGTACTTC. The encoded protein is CASSQSGVAYEQYF.

This chain joins TRBV9 and TRBJ2-3; D not certain. CDR3 length equals 15 residues. Germline lookup yields CDR1 SGDLS and CDR2 YYNGEE. Trimming pared 2 bases from V and 6 bases from J, leaving 16 bases between. CDR3 DNA sequence: TGTGCCAGCAGCGTTTCCCTCGGGCAGTGGGATACGCAGTATTTT. This encodes CASSVSLGQWDTQYF.

V usage is TRBV12-5 and J usage is TRBJ2-3; tentative D call: TRBD2 (6 bases). Germline CDR1 and CDR2: LGHNT and FRNRAP. The CDR3 runs to 16 residues. Trimming shortened V by 5 bases and J by 0 bases, and 15 bases separated the two germline ends. Written as DNA, the CDR3 is TGTGCTAGTGGTACCAGCAGGGACTCTAGCACAGATACGCAGTATTTT. Translating it yields CASGTSRDSSTDTQYF.

The chain couples TRBV7-9 to TRBJ1-4, with 7 bases matching TRBD1. The CDR3 spans 15 residues. CDR1 and CDR2 (germline): SEHNR, FQNEAQ (reference sequence). J gave up 1 base and V 5 bases, and 4 bases lay outside the gene matches. This CDR3 is CASSETGETNEKLFF. DNA of the CDR3: TGTGCCAGCAGCGAAACAGGGGAAACTAATGAAAAACTGTTTTTT. The full variable domain, in which reference TRBV7-9 and TRBJ1-4 provide the parts outside the CDR3, is DTGVSQNPRHKITKRGQNVTFRCDPISEHNRLYWYRQTLGQGPEFLTYFQNEAQLEKSRLLSDRFSAERPKGSFSTLEIQRTEQGDSAMYLCASSETGETNEKLFFGSGTQLSVL.

V usage is TRBV9 and J usage is TRBJ1-4; the match to TRBD1 covers 10 bases. The CDR3 has 14 amino acids. V was pared by 4 bases and J by 6 bases, with 3 bases of the junction left unmatched. Per germline, CDR1 SGDLS and CDR2 YYNGEE. The CDR3 DNA reads as TGTGCCAGCAGCCGGGACAGGGGAGATGAAAAACTGTTTTTT. Protein sequence: CASSRDRGDEKLFF.

The chain carries TRBV3-1 (or the pseudogene TRBV3-2) and TRBJ2-7; D is unclear. CDR3 length equals 12 residues. Germline CDR1 LGHDT, CDR2 YNNKEL (reference sequence). The V end was cut by 5 bases, the J end by 10 bases, with 15 bases between. The CDR3, as DNA: TGTGCCAGCAGCTCAGGCCCTCCGGTACAGTACTTC. As protein: CASSSGPPVQYF.